Below are 2 T cell receptor beta chains sequenced from a single sample in a study of response to subunit inactivated influenza vaccine. MiXCR, run by TCRdb on the RT-PCR reads, gives a single entry per CDR3 protein. The table shows roughly 150,000 distinct CDR3 sequences, with roughly 10% occurring only once. Material: non-naive T cells sorted from PBMCs, obtained 45 days after vaccination. These receptors were obtained from a man aged 50-59 years who received an inactivated influenza vaccine.

This clonotype was counted a few times. The J gene is TRBJ1-2, the V gene TRBV27; 7 nucleotides match TRBD1. CDR3 length: 17 residues. The trim removed 6 bases at V and 7 bases at J, leaving 20 bases unmatched. Germline V CDR1 and CDR2: MNHEY, SMNVEV (reference sequence). The CDR3 reads CASSPWGRGTFWCGYTF. The CDR3 DNA reads as TGTGCCAGCAGCCCTTGGGGCAGGGGGACGTTTTGGTGTGGCTACACCTTC.

This chain connects TRBV29-1 to TRBJ2-5, with TRBD1 identical over 7 bases. The CDR3 totals 13 residues. CDR1 is SQVTM, CDR2 ANQGSEA, per germline. The V and J ends lost 1 base and 4 bases, in that order; junction bases with no gene match: 3. CDR3 nucleotide sequence: TGCAGCGTTGAAGGGAACAGGGGAGAGACCCAGTACTTC. This gives the protein CSVEGNRGETQYF.